The 11 T cell receptor beta chains below all came from one sample that was sequenced in a study of blood T cell repertoires in COVID-19. The table came from immunoSEQ multiplex PCR; TCRdb's copy has only in-frame clones and leaves some out. The data hold 150,000 to 200,000 clones, with 82% observed a single time. Input material: PBMCs or T cells enriched from blood (not recorded which). These receptors all stem from a man in his forties who had recovered from COVID-19.

On this clone itself: No DNA is shown, since the ends of the CDR3 on it are uncertain; the CDR3 is the one TCRdb lists. This chain joins TRBV10-1 and TRBJ1-2; TRBD1 is the table's D call and was not checked against the DNA. From germline, CDR1 is WNHNN and CDR2 SYGVQD (reference sequence). The CDR3 region is 11 residues in length, termini included. The CDR3 sequence: CASSEVGLGTF.

The chain joins TRBV18 to TRBJ2-7; D is unclear. Germline V gene lookup returns CDR1 KGHSH and CDR2 LQKENI. Trimming left V 6 bases short and J 0 bases short, with 18 bases between. The CDR3 totals 16 residues. The CDR3 reads CASSAAHGASSYEQYV. The CDR3 DNA is TGTGCCAGCTCGGCGGCGCATGGTGCCTCCTCCTACGAGCAGTACGTC.

The chain joins TRBV24-1 to TRBJ2-3; tentative D call: TRBD2 (6 bases). This CDR3 has 14 amino acids. Germline loops: CDR1 KGHDR, CDR2 SFDVKD. With 4 bases removed from V and 4 bases from J, the gap between germline ends came to 11 bases. The DNA of the CDR3 is TGTGCCACCAGTGACCCGGGGGAGCCAGATACGCAGTATTTT. Its translation is CATSDPGEPDTQYF.

V gene TRBV4-3 combines with J gene TRBJ1-3; D remains unclear. The germline V gene has CDR1 LGHNA and CDR2 YSLEER. This CDR3 contains 15 residues. The V gene lost 4 bases and the J gene lost 1 base, with 11 bases spanning the gap. Here the CDR3 DNA reads TGCGCCAGCAGCCTACTCCGGGATTCTGGAAACACCATATATTTT. It codes for CASSLLRDSGNTIYF.

V and J are TRBV7-3 and TRBJ2-1; 11 bases are a match to TRBD2. After removal of 0 bases from V and 15 bases from J, the junction contained 7 bases not matched to a gene. CDR3 length: 14 residues. Looked up from germline, CDR1 is SGHTA and CDR2 is FQGTGA. In DNA, the CDR3 is TGTGCCAGCAGCTTAACTAGCGGGGGGGCCGGAAGGTTCTTC. Residues: CASSLTSGGAGRFF.

The chain couples TRBV6-5 to TRBJ2-1; 7 bases align to TRBD2. Trimming at V came to 2 bases and at J to 3 bases, leaving 7 bases not matched to a gene. The germline gives CDR1 MNHEY, CDR2 SVGAGI. There are 16 residues in the CDR3. CDR3 sequence: CASSYRAGEVYNEQFF. The CDR3 DNA reads TGTGCCAGCAGTTACCGGGCGGGAGAGGTCTACAATGAGCAGTTCTTC.

The V gene is TRBV9, the J gene TRBJ1-2; TRBD1 matches at 8 bases. Per the germline V gene, CDR1 is SGDLS and CDR2 is YYNGEE. The CDR3 spans 18 residues. The junction had 12 bases not matched to a gene; V was cut back by 0 bases and J by 2 bases. The CDR3 reads CASSVASRKTGANYGYTF. CDR3 bases: TGTGCCAGCAGCGTAGCTTCCCGAAAGACAGGGGCCAACTATGGCTACACCTTC. Full variable domain (outside the CDR3, taken from reference TRBV9 and TRBJ1-2): DSGVTQTPKHLITATGQRVTLRCSPRSGDLSVYWYQQSLDQGLQFLIQYYNGEERAKGNILERFSAQQFPDLHSELNLSSLELGDSALYFCASSVASRKTGANYGYTFGSGTRLTVV.

The chain employs TRBV7-2 and TRBJ1-4; 10 nucleotides match TRBD1. The V and J ends lost 5 bases and 6 bases, in that order; junction bases with no gene match: 9. Germline loops: CDR1 SGHTA, CDR2 FQGNSA. CDR3 length: 16 amino acids. CDR3: CASSRPTGGEDEKLFF. For the CDR3, the DNA is TGTGCCAGCAGCCGCCCGACAGGGGGCGAGGATGAAAAACTGTTTTTT.

The rearrangement uses TRBV6-2 or TRBV6-3 and TRBJ2-1, with TRBD2 identical over 15 bases. This CDR3 region has 17 residues. The trim removed 1 base at V and 7 bases at J, leaving 5 bases unmatched. The germline V gene encodes CDR1 MNHEY and CDR2 SVGEGT. The CDR3 nucleotides are TGTGCCAGCAGTTACTACCCTGGGACTAGCGGGAGGAATGAGCAGTTCTTC. Translation: CASSYYPGTSGRNEQFF.

The chain has TRBV15 and TRBJ1-1; possibly TRBD1 for D (5 bases). CDR1 and CDR2 (germline): LNHNV, YYDKDF (reference sequence). V lost 0 bases, J lost 7 bases, and 15 bases lay in between. There are 15 residues in the CDR3. The CDR3 DNA sequence: TGTGCCACCAGCAGAGAGCTTGGGGCGCAAGATGAAGCTTTCTTT. Its protein is CATSRELGAQDEAFF.

The chain carries TRBV7-9 and TRBJ1-3; 12 bases are a match to TRBD1. Germline V CDR1 and CDR2: SEHNR, FQNEAQ (reference sequence). The CDR3 totals 16 residues. Trimming cost V 3 bases and J 3 bases; bases outside gene matches: 3. The CDR3 spells CASSLGQGAFGNTIYF. CDR3 sequence (DNA): TGTGCCAGCAGCTTGGGACAGGGGGCGTTTGGAAACACCATATATTTT. Supplemented by reference TRBV7-9 and TRBJ1-3, the full variable domain reads DTGVSQNPRHKITKRGQNVTFRCDPISEHNRLYWYRQTLGQGPEFLTYFQNEAQLEKSRLLSDRFSAERPKGSFSTLEIQRTEQGDSAMYLCASSLGQGAFGNTIYFGEGSWLTVV.